These 19 T cell receptor beta chains came from one sample sequenced in a study of T-cell reconstitution after alpha-beta-depleted transplantation in children. Preparation of the TCRbeta library was carried out with unique molecular identifiers. TCRdb ran MiXCR on the PCR reads and lists one entry per CDR3 protein. The sample has just over 350,000 distinct CDR3 sequences, 10% to 15% seen once. The sequences come from PBMCs, collected from the stem cell graft. All receptors derive from a human donor who donated a stem cell graft to a child with Fanconi anemia.

This clonotype was detected many times. The genes are TRBV6-5 and TRBJ2-3; no reliable D call. V was clipped by 4 bases and J by 9 bases, with 14 bases between them. The CDR3 length is 13 residues. In germline, CDR1 is MNHEY, CDR2 SVGAGI. The CDR3 DNA reads as TGTGCCAGCAGTTCTCGGGCCGTCCCAACGCAGTATTTT. Translating gives CASSSRAVPTQYF.

Only a few counts were recorded for this clonotype. This rearrangement joins TRBV29-1 to TRBJ1-1; TRBD1 matches at 8 bases. After removal of 4 bases from V and 3 bases from J, the junction contained 4 bases not matched to a gene. Per germline, CDR1 SQVTM and CDR2 ANQGSEA. The CDR3 runs 13 residues. CDR3 nucleotide sequence: TGCAGCGTTGCGGACAGGGCGGACACTGAAGCTTTCTTT. Its translation is CSVADRADTEAFF. The complete variable domain, with remaining parts taken from reference TRBV29-1 and TRBJ1-1, reads SAVISQKPSRDICQRGTSLTIQCQVDSQVTMMFWYRQQPGQSLTLIATANQGSEATYESGFVIDKFPISRPNLTFSTLTVSNMSPEDSSIYLCSVADRADTEAFFGQGTRLTVV.

The chain combines TRBV10-3 with TRBJ1-3; 7 bases are shared with TRBD1. V lost 6 bases, J lost 0 bases, and 8 bases stayed unmatched. From germline, CDR1 is ENHRY and CDR2 SYGVKD. The CDR3 covers 16 residues. CDR3 amino acids: CAIRAQGGISGNTIYF. Written as DNA, the CDR3 is TGTGCCATCAGAGCCCAGGGGGGTATCTCTGGAAACACCATATATTTT.

This clonotype was picked up a small number of times. The chain recombines TRBV6-2 or TRBV6-3 with TRBJ2-7, with 13 positions matching TRBD2. Germline CDR1 reads MNHEY; CDR2 reads SVGEGT. V lost 2 bases to trimming and J lost 3 bases; unmatched junction nucleotides: 7. This CDR3 contains 17 residues. The CDR3 region is CASSYAQGLAGLYEQYV. The CDR3 DNA is TGTGCCAGCAGTTACGCGCAGGGACTAGCGGGGCTCTACGAGCAGTACGTC.

This clonotype was seen at least ten times. The chain uses TRBV18 and TRBJ2-7, with D unresolved. Germline CDR1 KGHSH, CDR2 LQKENI. This CDR3 has 14 residues. V lost 3 bases to trimming and J lost 3 bases, with 12 bases between them. CDR3 sequence (DNA): TGTGCCAGCTCACCCACGACCGCGAGCTACGAGCAGTACGTC. Residues: CASSPTTASYEQYV.

This chain links TRBV5-1 with TRBJ2-2; tentative D call: TRBD2 (6 bases). Germline V gene sequence: CDR1 SGHRS, CDR2 YFSETQ. The V gene lost 1 base and the J gene lost 5 bases, with 18 bases spanning the gap. CDR3 length: 17 amino acids. Here the CDR3 DNA reads TGCGCCAGCAGCTTGAGTCCGAGTGGACTATCTACCGGGGAGCTGTTTTTT. The encoded protein is CASSLSPSGLSTGELFF.

This clonotype turned up a few times. The rearrangement links TRBV6-2 or TRBV6-3 to TRBJ1-2; a weak D match, TRBD1 (5 bases). The length of the CDR3 is 14 residues. V gave up 7 bases and J gave up 8 bases, with 20 bases separating them. Germline V gives CDR1 MNHEY, CDR2 SVGEGT. CDR3 residues: CASTSGQGTSGYTF. As DNA, the CDR3 is TGTGCCAGCACCTCCGGCCAGGGAACGAGCGGCTACACCTTC.

This clonotype was counted a few times. The chain carries TRBV7-3 and TRBJ2-3; perhaps TRBD1 as D (5 bases). The CDR3 runs 15 residues. Germline V gene sequence: CDR1 SGHTA, CDR2 FQGTGA. The V end lost 2 bases, the J end lost 4 bases, and 13 bases lay between the germline ends. The CDR3 loop is CASSLSLGRADTQYF. The CDR3, as DNA: TGTGCCAGCAGCTTATCTCTGGGGCGCGCAGATACGCAGTATTTT.

In its sample, this clonotype was seen a few times. This chain uses TRBV10-3 with TRBJ2-1; 8 positions match TRBD1. The CDR3 is 15 residues long. Looked up from germline, CDR1 is ENHRY and CDR2 is SYGVKD. Trimming at V came to 5 bases and at J to 1 base, leaving 4 bases not matched to a gene. The CDR3 bases are TGTGCCATCAGTTTTACAGGGGGGTCCTACAATGAGCAGTTCTTC. Amino acids: CAISFTGGSYNEQFF.

The J gene is TRBJ2-3, the V gene TRBV5-1; no clear D. Looked up from germline, CDR1 is SGHRS and CDR2 is YFSETQ. V shed 1 base and J shed 2 bases, with 5 bases lying between them. This CDR3 is built from 13 residues. The CDR3 region has the DNA TGCGCCAGCAGCTTGTTTGTCACAGATACGCAGTATTTT. This gives the protein CASSLFVTDTQYF.

This clonotype was seen only a few times. J is TRBJ1-2 and V is TRBV5-1, with 7 bases identical to TRBD1. This CDR3 is built from 16 residues. With 5 bases clipped from V and 1 base from J, the junction kept 11 bases outside the gene matches. Germline values: CDR1 SGHRS, CDR2 YFSETQ. CDR3 DNA: TGCGCCAGCAGTCCGGGACAGACGAATCGTAACTATGGCTACACCTTC. This gives the protein CASSPGQTNRNYGYTF.

This clonotype was picked up a small number of times. The chain is built from TRBV29-1 and TRBJ2-5; 8 positions match TRBD1. Germline CDR1 and CDR2: SQVTM and ANQGSEA. There are 14 residues in the CDR3. With 7 bases clipped from V and 4 bases from J, the junction kept 11 bases outside the gene matches. CDR3 residues: CSANDRGVGETQYF. CDR3 DNA sequence: TGCAGCGCCAACGACAGGGGTGTTGGAGAGACCCAGTACTTC.

This clonotype was counted between two and nine times. This sequence joins TRBV5-1 and TRBJ1-1; D is possibly TRBD1 (5 bases). Germline CDR1 reads SGHRS; CDR2 reads YFSETQ. The V end lost 4 bases, the J end lost 4 bases, and 20 bases lay between the germline ends. The CDR3 runs to 16 residues. This CDR3 reads CASSGIPQGLGTEAFF. The CDR3, as DNA: TGCGCCAGCAGCGGGATCCCCCAGGGTTTGGGCACTGAAGCTTTCTTT.

This clonotype was picked up a small number of times. The chain employs TRBV6-4 and TRBJ1-1; the match to TRBD1 covers 8 bases. The CDR3 extends over 13 amino acids. With 7 bases clipped from V and 3 bases from J, the junction kept 4 bases outside the gene matches. Germline V lookup: CDR1 MRHNA, CDR2 SNTAGT. The CDR3 is CASKETGDTEAFF. The CDR3 DNA reads as TGTGCCAGCAAAGAGACAGGGGACACTGAAGCTTTCTTT.

V and J are TRBV12-3 or TRBV12-4 and TRBJ1-1; D unresolved. The CDR3 runs 13 residues. Between the trimmed V and J ends, which lost 5 bases and 0 bases, there was a span of 7 bases. CDR3 sequence: CASSGRMNTEAFF. The CDR3 DNA is TGTGCCAGCAGTGGGCGTATGAACACTGAAGCTTTCTTT.

This clonotype was observed a handful of times. This chain links TRBV6-1 with TRBJ2-7, with D tentatively TRBD1 (6 bases). Germline V gene data show CDR1 as MNHNS and CDR2 as SASEGT. CDR3 size: 12 residues. With 7 bases removed from V and 6 bases from J, the gap between germline ends came to 13 bases. The CDR3 spells CASNREGSEQYF. The CDR3 DNA is TGTGCCAGCAACAGGGAAGGCTCCGAGCAGTACTTC.

This clonotype was detected a few times. The CDR3 loop is CASSLGRDLNQPQHF. In DNA, the CDR3 is TGTGCCAGCAGTTTAGGTAGGGACCTTAATCAGCCCCAGCATTTT. V is TRBV12-3 or TRBV12-4 and J is TRBJ1-5; tentatively, D is TRBD1 (5 bases). Trimming pared 1 base from V and 4 bases from J, leaving 11 bases between. The CDR3 has 15 amino acids.

This clonotype was seen a handful of times. The gene calls are TRBV12-3 or TRBV12-4 and TRBJ1-3; no clear D gene. The CDR3 extends over 13 amino acids. Trimming left V 5 bases short and J 3 bases short, with 8 bases between. The CDR3 loop reads CASSNIFGNTIYF. For the CDR3, the DNA is TGTGCCAGCAGTAACATTTTTGGAAACACCATATATTTT.

This clonotype has more than one count but fewer than ten. The chain is built from TRBV11-2 and TRBJ1-1, with D hard to call. V was shortened by 5 bases and J by 1 base, with 14 bases between the two germline ends. Germline CDR1 SGHAT, CDR2 FQNNGV. This CDR3 has 15 amino acids. The CDR3 loop reads CASSPGSWGNTEAFF. Here the CDR3 DNA reads TGTGCCAGCAGCCCCGGGTCGTGGGGGAACACTGAAGCTTTCTTT. Full variable domain (missing parts from reference TRBV11-2 and TRBJ1-1): EAGVAQSPRYKIIEKRQSVAFWCNPISGHATLYWYQQILGQGPKLLIQFQNNGVVDDSQLPKDRFSAERLKGVDSTLKIQPAKLEDSAVYLCASSPGSWGNTEAFFGQGTRLTVV.